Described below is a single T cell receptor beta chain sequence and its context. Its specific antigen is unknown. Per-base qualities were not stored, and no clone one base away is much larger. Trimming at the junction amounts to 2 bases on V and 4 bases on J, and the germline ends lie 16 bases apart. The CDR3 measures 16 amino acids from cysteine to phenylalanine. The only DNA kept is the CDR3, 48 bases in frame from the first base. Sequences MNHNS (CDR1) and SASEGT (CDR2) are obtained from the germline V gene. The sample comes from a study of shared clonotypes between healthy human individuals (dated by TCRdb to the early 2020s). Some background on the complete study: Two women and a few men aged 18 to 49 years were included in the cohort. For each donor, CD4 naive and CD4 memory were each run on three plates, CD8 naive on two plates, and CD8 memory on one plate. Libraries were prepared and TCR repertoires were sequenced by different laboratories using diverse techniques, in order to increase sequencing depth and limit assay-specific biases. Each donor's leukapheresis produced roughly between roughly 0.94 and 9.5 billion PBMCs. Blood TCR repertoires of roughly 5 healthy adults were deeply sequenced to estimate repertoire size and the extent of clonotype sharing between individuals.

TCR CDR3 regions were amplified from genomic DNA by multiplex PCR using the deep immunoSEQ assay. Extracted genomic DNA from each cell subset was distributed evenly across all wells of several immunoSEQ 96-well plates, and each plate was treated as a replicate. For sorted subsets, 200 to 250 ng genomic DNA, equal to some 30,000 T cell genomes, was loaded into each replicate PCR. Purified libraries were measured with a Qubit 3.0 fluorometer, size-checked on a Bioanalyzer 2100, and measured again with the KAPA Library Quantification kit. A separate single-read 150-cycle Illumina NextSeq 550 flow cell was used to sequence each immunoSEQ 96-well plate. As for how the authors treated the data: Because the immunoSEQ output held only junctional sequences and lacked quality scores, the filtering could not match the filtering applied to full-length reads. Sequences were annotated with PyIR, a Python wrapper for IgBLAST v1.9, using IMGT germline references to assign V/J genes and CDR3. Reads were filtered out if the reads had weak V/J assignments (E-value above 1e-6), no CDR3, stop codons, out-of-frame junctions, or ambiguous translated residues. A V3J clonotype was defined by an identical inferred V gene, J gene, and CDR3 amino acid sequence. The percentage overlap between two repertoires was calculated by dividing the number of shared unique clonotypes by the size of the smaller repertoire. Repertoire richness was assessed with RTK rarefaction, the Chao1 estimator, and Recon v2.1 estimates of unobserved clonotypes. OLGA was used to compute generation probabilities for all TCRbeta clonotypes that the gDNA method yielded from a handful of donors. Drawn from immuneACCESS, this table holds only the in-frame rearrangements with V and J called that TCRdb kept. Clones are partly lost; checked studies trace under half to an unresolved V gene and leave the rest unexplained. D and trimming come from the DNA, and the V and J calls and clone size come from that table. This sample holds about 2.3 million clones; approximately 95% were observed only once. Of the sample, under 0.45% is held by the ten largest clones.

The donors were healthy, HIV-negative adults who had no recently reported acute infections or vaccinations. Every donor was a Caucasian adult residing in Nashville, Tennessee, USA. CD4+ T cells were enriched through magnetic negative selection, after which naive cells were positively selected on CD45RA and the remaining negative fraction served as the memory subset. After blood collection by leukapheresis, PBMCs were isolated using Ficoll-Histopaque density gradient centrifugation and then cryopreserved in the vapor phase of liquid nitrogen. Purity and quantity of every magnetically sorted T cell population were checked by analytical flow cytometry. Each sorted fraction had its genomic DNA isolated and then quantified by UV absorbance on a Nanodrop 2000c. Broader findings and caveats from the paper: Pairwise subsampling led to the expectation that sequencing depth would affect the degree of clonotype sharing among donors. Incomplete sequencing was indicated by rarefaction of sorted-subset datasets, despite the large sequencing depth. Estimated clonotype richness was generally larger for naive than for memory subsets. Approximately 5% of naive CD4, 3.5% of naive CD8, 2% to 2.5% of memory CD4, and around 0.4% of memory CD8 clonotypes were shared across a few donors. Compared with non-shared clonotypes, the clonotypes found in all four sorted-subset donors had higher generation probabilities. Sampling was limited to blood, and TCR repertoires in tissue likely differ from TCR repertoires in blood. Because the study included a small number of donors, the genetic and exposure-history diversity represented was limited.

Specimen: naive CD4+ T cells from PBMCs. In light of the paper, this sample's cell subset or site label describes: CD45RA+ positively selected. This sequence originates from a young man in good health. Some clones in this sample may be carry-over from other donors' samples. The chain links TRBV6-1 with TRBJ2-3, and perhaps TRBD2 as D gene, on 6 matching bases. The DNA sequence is TGTGCCAGCAGTGAATCGCCGGGAGTGTGGGCAGATACGCAGTATTTT. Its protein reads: CASSESPGVWADTQYF.